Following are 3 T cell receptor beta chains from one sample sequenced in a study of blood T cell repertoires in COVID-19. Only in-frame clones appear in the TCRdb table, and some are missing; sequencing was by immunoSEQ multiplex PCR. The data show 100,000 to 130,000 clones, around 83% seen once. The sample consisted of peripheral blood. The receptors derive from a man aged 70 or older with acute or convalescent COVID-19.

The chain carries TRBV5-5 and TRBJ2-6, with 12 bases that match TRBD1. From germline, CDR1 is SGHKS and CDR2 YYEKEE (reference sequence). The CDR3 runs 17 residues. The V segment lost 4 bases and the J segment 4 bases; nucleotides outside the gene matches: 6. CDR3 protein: CASSEGQGAVGANVLTF. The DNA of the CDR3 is TGTGCCAGCAGCGAGGGACAGGGGGCGGTAGGGGCCAACGTCCTGACTTTC.

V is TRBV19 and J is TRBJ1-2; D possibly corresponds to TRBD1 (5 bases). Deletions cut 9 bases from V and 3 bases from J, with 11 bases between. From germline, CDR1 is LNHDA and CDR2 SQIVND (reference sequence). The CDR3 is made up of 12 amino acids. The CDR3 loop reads CASRQSDYGYTF. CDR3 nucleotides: TGTGCCAGCAGACAGTCTGACTATGGCTACACCTTC.

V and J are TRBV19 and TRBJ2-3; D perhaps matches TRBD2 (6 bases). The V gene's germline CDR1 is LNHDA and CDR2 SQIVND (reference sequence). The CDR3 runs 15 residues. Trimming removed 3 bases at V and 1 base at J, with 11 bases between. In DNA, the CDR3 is TGTGCCAGTAGTATGATGTGGGGGGGCACAGATACGCAGTATTTT. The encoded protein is CASSMMWGGTDTQYF.